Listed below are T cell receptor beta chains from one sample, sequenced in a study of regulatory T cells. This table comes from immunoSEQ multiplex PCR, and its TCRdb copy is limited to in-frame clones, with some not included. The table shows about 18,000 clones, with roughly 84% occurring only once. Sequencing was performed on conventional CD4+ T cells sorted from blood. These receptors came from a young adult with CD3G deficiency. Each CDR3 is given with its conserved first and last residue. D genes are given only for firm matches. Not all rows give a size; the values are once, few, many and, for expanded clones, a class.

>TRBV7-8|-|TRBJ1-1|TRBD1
CASSQGQANTEAFF
TGTGCCAGCAGCCAGGGACAGGCGAACACTGAAGCTTTCTTT
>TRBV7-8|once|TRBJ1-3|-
CASSPLGNTIYF
TGTGCCAGCAGCCCCCTTGGAAACACCATATATTTT
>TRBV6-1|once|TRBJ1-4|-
CASSDMDEKLFF
TGTGCCAGCAGTGACATGGATGAAAAACTGTTTTTT
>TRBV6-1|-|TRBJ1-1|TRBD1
CASRDRAPTEAFF
TGTGCCAGCAGGGACAGGGCCCCCACTGAAGCTTTCTTT
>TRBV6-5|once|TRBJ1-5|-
CASSSYRGRGFQPQHF
TGTGCCAGCAGTTCTTACCGGGGCCGGGGGTTTCAGCCCCAGCATTTT
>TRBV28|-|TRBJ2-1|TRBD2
CASSRWTSGNKNEQFF
TGTGCCAGCAGCCGATGGACTAGCGGTAATAAAAATGAGCAGTTCTTC
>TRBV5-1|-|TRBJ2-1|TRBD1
CASSWTGGNEQFF
TGCGCCAGCAGCTGGACAGGGGGCAATGAGCAGTTCTTC
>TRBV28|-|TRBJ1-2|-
CASSDRTIRSRGYTF
TGTGCCAGCAGTGATAGGACGATAAGGTCCCGCGGCTACACCTTC
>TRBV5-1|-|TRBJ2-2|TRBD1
CASGQGPNTGELFF
TGCGCCAGCGGACAGGGCCCGAACACCGGGGAGCTGTTTTTT
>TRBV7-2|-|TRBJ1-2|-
CASSNRLGSSYTF
TGTGCCAGCAGCAATCGGCTGGGGTCGAGCTACACCTTC
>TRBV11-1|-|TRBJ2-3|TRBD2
CASSVGRKEGTDTQYF
TGTGCCAGCAGCGTCGGGAGGAAGGAGGGCACAGATACGCAGTATTTT
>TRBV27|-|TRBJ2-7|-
CASSRTFGGEQYF
TGTGCCAGCAGTCGGACCTTCGGAGGCGAGCAGTACTTC
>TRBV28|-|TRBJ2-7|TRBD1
CASSISTGGEQYF
TGTGCCAGCAGTATCTCGACAGGGGGCGAGCAGTACTTC
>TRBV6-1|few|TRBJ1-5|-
CASSAEGRSQPQHF
TGTGCCAGCAGTGCAGAAGGCCGGAGCCAGCCCCAGCATTTT
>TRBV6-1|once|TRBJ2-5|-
CASSREFETQYF
TGTGCCAGCAGTAGGGAATTCGAGACCCAGTACTTC
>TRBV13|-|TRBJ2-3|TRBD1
CASSRSGGGPDTQYF
TGTGCCAGCAGCAGATCAGGGGGCGGCCCAGATACGCAGTATTTT
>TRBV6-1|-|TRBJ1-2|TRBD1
CASIRDNRGDYGYTF
TGTGCCAGCATCCGAGATAACAGGGGGGACTATGGCTACACCTTC
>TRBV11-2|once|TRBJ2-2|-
CASSRADSNTGELFF
TGTGCCAGCAGCCGGGCCGATTCGAACACCGGGGAGCTGTTTTTT
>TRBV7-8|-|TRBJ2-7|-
CASSPGRAIYEQYF
TGTGCCAGCAGCCCTGGCCGGGCAATCTACGAGCAGTACTTC
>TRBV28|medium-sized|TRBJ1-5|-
CASSLSWGSNQPQHF
TGTGCCAGCAGTTTATCTTGGGGAAGCAATCAGCCCCAGCATTTT
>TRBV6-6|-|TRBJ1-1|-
CASSYSGPDTEAFF
TGTGCCAGCAGTTACTCAGGGCCGGACACTGAAGCTTTCTTT
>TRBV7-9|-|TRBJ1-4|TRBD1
CASSPGQQNEKLFF
TGTGCCAGCAGCCCGGGACAGCAAAATGAAAAACTGTTTTTT
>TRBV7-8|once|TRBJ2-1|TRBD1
CASSSRDRAYNEQFF
TGTGCCAGCAGCTCCCGAGACAGGGCCTACAATGAGCAGTTCTTC
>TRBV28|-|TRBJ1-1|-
CASSFGFSGEAFF
TGTGCCAGCAGTTTCGGTTTTTCAGGTGAAGCTTTCTTT
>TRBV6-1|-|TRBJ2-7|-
CASSRGFYEQYF
TGTGCCAGCAGTCGCGGTTTCTACGAGCAGTACTTC